The sequence of this T cell receptor (beta chain) was determined in a study of T cell responses to AZD1222 COVID-19 vaccine. Background on the study: Pooling covered second doses at about 4 or about 12 weeks. Regarding the study as a whole: Donors in the cohort were predominantly white British and more often female, and clonal diversity was possibly underestimated. Compared with day 0, the breadth and depth of the Spike-specific TCR repertoire rose significantly after two doses of AZD1222. Spike as a whole was targeted by vaccine-associated CD4 TCRs, dominant at 160-218 and 743-854.

This table comes from immunoSEQ multiplex PCR, and its TCRdb copy is limited to in-frame clones, with some not included. This sample has about 190,000 clones, with about nine tenths found just once. Concerning this clone: Its antigen is still unknown.

The CDR3 has 15 residues. Trimming removed 2 bases at V and 2 bases at J, with 14 bases between. Germline V lookup: CDR1 SGDLS, CDR2 YYNGEE. The sequence was collected from an adult in good health. V usage is TRBV9 and J usage is TRBJ2-7, with D perhaps TRBD1 (6 bases). This material consisted of peripheral blood, taken on day 0 of AZD1222 vaccination. CDR3 DNA: TGTGCCAGCAGCGTCGGGTGGGGGCCTACCTACGAGCAGTACTTC. Translating it yields CASSVGWGPTYEQYF.